Below, 20 T cell receptor beta chains from the same sample are listed, as sequenced in a study of blood T cell repertoires in COVID-19. Clones were read by immunoSEQ multiplex PCR, and TCRdb kept only the in-frame ones, dropping some. The table includes about 110,000 clones, approximately 87% detected once. Input material: peripheral blood. The receptors come from a woman aged 55-70 years with acute or convalescent COVID-19.

The chain links TRBV14 to TRBJ1-6; TRBD1 is a possible D gene (6 bases). Germline CDR1 reads SGHDN; CDR2 reads FVKESK. V lost 5 bases to trimming and J lost 10 bases, with 12 bases between them. CDR3 length: 13 amino acids. CDR3 protein: CASSEGVWSPLHF. CDR3 coding DNA: TGTGCCAGCAGCGAGGGGGTTTGGTCACCCCTCCACTTT.

V and J are TRBV7-6 and TRBJ2-1, with TRBD2 matching 8 bases. Germline lookup yields CDR1 SGHVS and CDR2 FNYEAQ. The trim removed 1 base at V and 0 bases at J, leaving 5 bases unmatched. The CDR3 extends over 17 amino acids. The CDR3 DNA follows: TGTGCCAGCAGCTTAGGGCCGGGGGGGAGCTCCTACAATGAGCAGTTCTTC. Its protein is CASSLGPGGSSYNEQFF.

This chain connects TRBV14 to TRBJ1-2; unclear D gene. Germline V gene sequence: CDR1 SGHDN, CDR2 FVKESK. This CDR3 has 14 amino acids. V was shortened by 1 base and J by 7 bases, with 13 bases between the two germline ends. Here the CDR3 reads CASSQGGVQFGYTF. CDR3 coding DNA: TGTGCCAGCAGCCAAGGCGGGGTCCAATTTGGCTACACCTTC.

This clone was observed a handful of times. V gene TRBV25-1 combines with J gene TRBJ2-7, with D possibly being TRBD2 (5 bases). Germline V gene lookup returns CDR1 MGHDK and CDR2 SYGVNS. The ends were cut back, 7 bases at V and 1 base at J, with 14 bases in the middle. This CDR3 region has 14 residues. CDR3 residues: CASTTSTRSYEQYF. The CDR3 DNA sequence: TGTGCCAGCACCACTAGTACAAGGTCCTACGAGCAGTACTTC.

The chain couples TRBV28 to TRBJ1-1, with D possibly matching TRBD1 (5 bases). From germline, CDR1 is MDHEN and CDR2 SYDVKM. Trimming removed 6 bases from V and 4 bases from J, with 18 bases in between. The CDR3 extends over 15 amino acids. CDR3 in amino acids: CASSKAGRGGTEAFF. DNA for the CDR3: TGTGCCAGCAGCAAAGCGGGGCGCGGGGGCACTGAAGCTTTCTTT.

The chain employs TRBV19 and TRBJ1-2, with TRBD1 matching 9 bases. Germline-derived CDR1 and CDR2 are LNHDA and SQIVND (reference sequence). This CDR3 has 18 amino acids. After removal of 6 bases from V and 4 bases from J, the junction contained 18 bases not matched to a gene. The CDR3, as DNA: TGTGCCAGTAGAGGGACAGGGTACGATTGGAAGGGAGTCTATGGCTACACCTTC. Its translation is CASRGTGYDWKGVYGYTF.

This clone appeared once. Relative to the germline gene, one junction end is altered; a read error may explain this. This chain uses TRBV7-7 with TRBJ2-5; D perhaps matches TRBD1 (6 bases). This CDR3 spans 16 amino acids. Per the germline V gene, CDR1 is SSHAT and CDR2 is FNYEAQ (reference sequence). The CDR3 protein is CASSPGLGQIQETQYF. In DNA form, the CDR3 reads TGTGCTAGCAGCCCGGGCCTAGGACAGATTCAAGAGACCCAGTACTTC.

The rearrangement links TRBV5-8 to TRBJ2-5, with 10 nucleotides matching TRBD2. CDR3 length: 17 residues. Germline V gene sequence: CDR1 SGHTS, CDR2 YDEGEE. V was clipped by 3 bases and J by 1 base; unmatched bases: 9. This CDR3 reads CASSSGTSATLQETQYF. DNA for the CDR3: TGTGCCAGCAGCTCCGGGACTAGCGCGACCCTCCAAGAGACCCAGTACTTC.

The rearrangement joins TRBV18 to TRBJ1-5, with a weak D call TRBD1 (5 bases). V dropped 3 bases and J dropped 3 bases, with 12 bases sitting between them. The CDR3 length is 15 residues. Germline CDR1 reads KGHSH; CDR2 reads LQKENI. CDR3 loop: CASSPQGPTNQPQHF. The DNA for the CDR3 is TGTGCCAGCTCACCCCAGGGCCCGACCAATCAGCCCCAGCATTTT.

The gene calls are TRBV29-1 and TRBJ2-1; the D is unclear. Per germline, CDR1 SQVTM and CDR2 ANQGSEA. V was pared by 5 bases and J by 8 bases, with 16 bases between. This CDR3 has 13 residues. The CDR3 bases are TGCAGCGTTCTCCCCGCCCCGTCGGATGAGCAGTTCTTC. Its translation: CSVLPAPSDEQFF.

The chain recombines TRBV5-1 with TRBJ1-2, with TRBD1 matching 10 bases. Germline-derived CDR1 and CDR2 are SGHRS and YFSETQ. The CDR3 runs to 14 residues. Trimming at V came to 4 bases and at J to 6 bases, leaving 6 bases not matched to a gene. CDR3 sequence (DNA): TGCGCCAGCAGCCCCGGGACAGGGGTAAATGGCTACACCTTC. Translated: CASSPGTGVNGYTF.

This clone has a single count. This chain links TRBV12-5 with TRBJ2-3; D remains unclear. Germline V gives CDR1 LGHNT, CDR2 FRNRAP. The V end lost 4 bases, the J end lost 3 bases, and 5 bases lay between the germline ends. The CDR3 runs 12 residues. The CDR3 spells CASGSRTDTQYF. In DNA, the CDR3 is TGTGCTAGTGGTTCCCGGACAGATACGCAGTATTTT.

This rearrangement joins TRBV24-1 to TRBJ2-3; perhaps TRBD2 as D (6 bases). Per germline, CDR1 KGHDR and CDR2 SFDVKD. CDR3 length: 15 residues. V was clipped by 3 bases and J by 5 bases, with 14 bases between them. CDR3 residues: CATSDNTPGGDTQYF. CDR3 DNA: TGTGCCACCAGTGATAACACCCCCGGGGGAGATACGCAGTATTTT.

The chain carries TRBV5-1 and TRBJ1-2; possibly TRBD1 for D (5 bases). The germline V and J ends were trimmed by 2 bases and 7 bases, with 12 bases remaining between them. The CDR3 extends over 13 amino acids. Per germline, CDR1 SGHRS and CDR2 YFSETQ. The CDR3 DNA sequence: TGCGCCAGCAGCTTAGCGGGACGGAGTGGCTACACCTTC. Translation: CASSLAGRSGYTF.

The V and J genes are TRBV2 and TRBJ2-2, with a weak D call TRBD2 (6 bases). Between the trimmed V and J ends, which lost 3 bases and 3 bases, there was a span of 11 bases. From germline, CDR1 is SNHLY and CDR2 FYNNEI. The CDR3 length is 15 residues. In DNA, the CDR3 is TGTGCCAGCAGTGAGGCGACTAGATACACCGGGGAGCTGTTTTTT. Amino acids: CASSEATRYTGELFF.

The chain joins TRBV9 to TRBJ1-1; D not resolved. This CDR3 has 15 amino acids. Trimming removed 1 base at V and 5 bases at J, with 15 bases between. Germline values: CDR1 SGDLS, CDR2 YYNGEE. CDR3 sequence (DNA): TGTGCCAGCAGCGTAAGGAGGGAAGGGTGGACTGAAGCTTTCTTT. Translating it yields CASSVRREGWTEAFF.

The rearrangement links TRBV7-2 to TRBJ2-5; TRBD2 matches 9 bases. J lost 5 bases, V lost 1 base, and 11 bases had no gene match. This CDR3 comprises 17 residues. CDR1 is SGHTA and CDR2 is FQGNSA in the germline V gene. The CDR3 protein is CASSLGRLAGSFETQYF. CDR3 nucleotides: TGTGCCAGCAGCTTAGGGAGGCTAGCGGGGAGTTTTGAGACCCAGTACTTC.

J is TRBJ1-2 and V is TRBV28; TRBD1 agrees at 9 bases. There are 12 residues in the CDR3. CDR1 and CDR2 (germline): MDHEN, SYDVKM. With V trimmed by 9 bases and J by 2 bases, 1 base remained unmatched. CDR3 loop: CASGTGNYGYTF. CDR3 sequence (DNA): TGTGCCAGTGGGACAGGGAACTATGGCTACACCTTC.

This clone turned up a few times. The sample carries other DNA sequences with the same CDR3. The chain carries TRBV2 and TRBJ1-1; D call uncertain. Germline V gene sequence: CDR1 SNHLY, CDR2 FYNNEI. The CDR3 covers 12 residues. With 4 bases removed from V and 1 base from J, the gap between germline ends came to 4 bases. CDR3 region: CASSVQNTEAFF. As DNA, the CDR3 is TGTGCCAGCAGTGTCCAGAACACTGAAGCTTTCTTT.

The V gene is TRBV6-1, the J gene TRBJ1-5; D is ambiguous. Trimming took off 0 bases at V and 4 bases at J, with 4 bases between the two ends. The CDR3 covers 13 residues. Per germline, CDR1 MNHNS and CDR2 SASEGT. The CDR3 loop reads CASSEAQNQPQHF. The CDR3 nucleotides are TGTGCCAGCAGTGAAGCGCAGAATCAGCCCCAGCATTTT.